The rows below give T cell receptor beta chains drawn from one sample of a study of blood T cell repertoires in COVID-19. TCRdb's table, derived via immunoSEQ multiplex PCR, lists solely in-frame clones and lacks some. The sample has 70,000 or so clones; 86% are singletons. Sequencing used peripheral blood. The receptors come from a man in his forties with COVID-19, enrolled during active disease. CDR3s include the opening cysteine and the closing phenylalanine or tryptophan. Fields, in order: CDR3 DNA, CDR3 protein, clone size, CDR3 length, D gene, V gene, J gene. The D gene is left open where the match is weak. The size of a clone is reported for some rows only, either as once, few or many, or as a class for expanded clones.

CDR3nt: TGTGCCAGCAGCATTTCAACTAGCGGGGGGAACACCGGGGAGCTGTTTTTT; CDR3aa: CASSISTSGGNTGELFF; abundance: .; len: 17; d_gene: .; v_gene: TRBV21-1; j_gene: TRBJ2-2
CDR3nt: TGTGCCAGCAGTGAAGCTCCCGGCGGGGGTGTAACTAATGAAAAACTGTTTTTT; CDR3aa: CASSEAPGGGVTNEKLFF; abundance: .; len: 18; d_gene: .; v_gene: TRBV6-1; j_gene: TRBJ1-4
CDR3nt: TGTGCCAGCAGCAGAATGATACCAAACACAGATACGCAGTATTTT; CDR3aa: CASSRMIPNTDTQYF; abundance: .; len: 15; d_gene: .; v_gene: TRBV28; j_gene: TRBJ2-3
CDR3nt: TGTGCCATCAGGGGACAGGGGGCCGGCTATGGCTACACCTTC; CDR3aa: CAIRGQGAGYGYTF; abundance: .; len: 14; d_gene: TRBD1; v_gene: TRBV10-3; j_gene: TRBJ1-2
CDR3nt: TGTGCCTGGAGTCCCACAGGGTACCGCACTGAAGCTTTCTTT; CDR3aa: CAWSPTGYRTEAFF; abundance: .; len: 14; d_gene: .; v_gene: TRBV30; j_gene: TRBJ1-1
CDR3nt: TGTGCCAGCAGCTTGGACGTGACAGGGACGTCACCCCTCCACTTT; CDR3aa: CASSLDVTGTSPLHF; abundance: few; len: 15; d_gene: TRBD1; v_gene: TRBV5-4; j_gene: TRBJ1-6
CDR3nt: TGTGCCAGCAGTCATACGACAGGCGGAAACACCATATATTTT; CDR3aa: CASSHTTGGNTIYF; abundance: .; len: 14; d_gene: .; v_gene: TRBV7-9; j_gene: TRBJ1-3
CDR3nt: TGTGCCAGCAGCCAAGATCTACTGTCACCCCTCCACTTT; CDR3aa: CASSQDLLSPLHF; abundance: .; len: 13; d_gene: .; v_gene: TRBV3-1/TRBV3-2; j_gene: TRBJ1-6
CDR3nt: TGTGCCAGCAGCCTTTGGGCAGGGGAGGGCACTGAAGCTTTCTTT; CDR3aa: CASSLWAGEGTEAFF; abundance: .; len: 15; d_gene: .; v_gene: TRBV11-1; j_gene: TRBJ1-1
CDR3nt: TGTGCCAGCAGAGGGGACAGCCTCGACGAGCAGTACTTC; CDR3aa: CASRGDSLDEQYF; abundance: .; len: 13; d_gene: TRBD1; v_gene: TRBV9; j_gene: TRBJ2-7
CDR3nt: TGTGCCAGCAGTGGGCCGCCTCCAGATACGCAGTATTTT; CDR3aa: CASSGPPPDTQYF; abundance: .; len: 13; d_gene: .; v_gene: TRBV2; j_gene: TRBJ2-3
CDR3nt: TGTGCCAGCAGCTCGTTAGGGACTGAAAGCTCCTACGAGCAGTACTTC; CDR3aa: CASSSLGTESSYEQYF; abundance: .; len: 16; d_gene: .; v_gene: TRBV7-2; j_gene: TRBJ2-7
CDR3nt: TGTGCCAGCAGCCTATCGGGACTAGCGGGGGCAGATACGCAGTATTTT; CDR3aa: CASSLSGLAGADTQYF; abundance: .; len: 16; d_gene: TRBD2; v_gene: TRBV3-1/TRBV3-2; j_gene: TRBJ2-3
CDR3nt: TGTGCCAGCAGGCCTACAGGGTTGGGGAATGAAAAACTGTTTTTT; CDR3aa: CASRPTGLGNEKLFF; abundance: .; len: 15; d_gene: .; v_gene: TRBV6-5; j_gene: TRBJ1-4
CDR3nt: TGTGCCAGCTCCACCACATATCAGGAGAACACTGAAGCTTTCTTT; CDR3aa: CASSTTYQENTEAFF; abundance: .; len: 15; d_gene: .; v_gene: TRBV18; j_gene: TRBJ1-1
CDR3nt: TGTGCCACCAGTCTCCGGCAGGGAAGTTCCACAGATACGCAGTATTTT; CDR3aa: CATSLRQGSSTDTQYF; abundance: .; len: 16; d_gene: .; v_gene: TRBV15; j_gene: TRBJ2-3
CDR3nt: TGTGCCAGCAGTTCTCGGCAGGGGGGCACAGATACGCAGTATTTT; CDR3aa: CASSSRQGGTDTQYF; abundance: .; len: 15; d_gene: TRBD1; v_gene: TRBV5-4; j_gene: TRBJ2-3
CDR3nt: TGTGCCAGCAGCTTGTGGCAGGGGGGTGAAGCTTTCTTT; CDR3aa: CASSLWQGGEAFF; abundance: .; len: 13; d_gene: TRBD1; v_gene: TRBV7-3; j_gene: TRBJ1-1
CDR3nt: TGTGCCAGCAGCGGGGAGGTCTCCTCTTTCTTT; CDR3aa: CASSGEVSSFF; abundance: once; len: 11; d_gene: .; v_gene: TRBV3-1/TRBV3-2; j_gene: TRBJ1-1
CDR3nt: TGTGCCACCGGTCCAGAAATAATTCAGGGTATACCCCTCCACTTT; CDR3aa: CATGPEIIQGIPLHF; abundance: .; len: 15; d_gene: .; v_gene: TRBV19; j_gene: TRBJ1-6
CDR3nt: TGCGCCAGCAGCTTGGCCCGAGACAGGGTTACAGATACGCAGTATTTT; CDR3aa: CASSLARDRVTDTQYF; abundance: .; len: 16; d_gene: TRBD1; v_gene: TRBV5-1; j_gene: TRBJ2-3
CDR3nt: TGTGCCAGCAGCTGGGACAGGCGTTACACTGAAGCTTTCTTT; CDR3aa: CASSWDRRYTEAFF; abundance: .; len: 14; d_gene: TRBD1; v_gene: TRBV5-4; j_gene: TRBJ1-1
CDR3nt: TGTGCCAGCAGTTTAGCGGGGGGGTTCAATTACAATGAGCAGTTCTTC; CDR3aa: CASSLAGGFNYNEQFF; abundance: .; len: 16; d_gene: TRBD2; v_gene: TRBV6-5; j_gene: TRBJ2-1
CDR3nt: TGTGCCAGCATACAGGGAGGGGGCACTGAAGCTTTCTTT; CDR3aa: CASIQGGGTEAFF; abundance: .; len: 13; d_gene: .; v_gene: TRBV5-4; j_gene: TRBJ1-1
CDR3nt: TGTGCCAGCAGCTTATCCGCTTCTCAGTACAATGAGCAGTTCTTC; CDR3aa: CASSLSASQYNEQFF; abundance: .; len: 15; d_gene: .; v_gene: TRBV7-9; j_gene: TRBJ2-1
CDR3nt: TGTGCCAGCAGTTTATCTGGGTCGGGGGGACCCGCGGCGTTAAAACTGTTTTTT; CDR3aa: CASSLSGSGGPAALKLFF; abundance: once; len: 18; d_gene: .; v_gene: TRBV27; j_gene: TRBJ1-4
CDR3nt: TGCAGCGCTGCCCCGGGGGAAGCTGGCTACACCTTC; CDR3aa: CSAAPGEAGYTF; abundance: .; len: 12; d_gene: .; v_gene: TRBV29-1; j_gene: TRBJ1-2
CDR3nt: TGTGCCAGCAGCCCCTTCGGGAGCGGGGGGGTTGGAGAGACCCAGTACTTC; CDR3aa: CASSPFGSGGVGETQYF; abundance: .; len: 17; d_gene: TRBD2; v_gene: TRBV9; j_gene: TRBJ2-5
CDR3nt: TGTGCCAGCAGTTTAGTAGGGGGCCCTGAAGCTTTCTTT; CDR3aa: CASSLVGGPEAFF; abundance: .; len: 13; d_gene: TRBD1; v_gene: TRBV12-3/TRBV12-4; j_gene: TRBJ1-1
CDR3nt: TGTGCCAGCAGCAATGAGGGATGCCAGTTCTTC; CDR3aa: CASSNEGCQFF; abundance: .; len: 11; d_gene: .; v_gene: TRBV7-9; j_gene: TRBJ2-1
CDR3nt: TGTGCCAGTAGTCCCGGGGTCCGTTGGTCCTACGAGCAGTACTTC; CDR3aa: CASSPGVRWSYEQYF; abundance: few; len: 15; d_gene: .; v_gene: TRBV19; j_gene: TRBJ2-7
CDR3nt: TGTGCCAGTAGGGCCTCTGGGGCCAACGTCCTGACTTTC; CDR3aa: CASRASGANVLTF; abundance: .; len: 13; d_gene: .; v_gene: TRBV19; j_gene: TRBJ2-6
CDR3nt: TGTGCCATCTCCGGTAGCGGCAATGAGCAGTTCTTC; CDR3aa: CAISGSGNEQFF; abundance: .; len: 12; d_gene: .; v_gene: TRBV10-3; j_gene: TRBJ2-1
CDR3nt: TGTGCCAGCAGCCGCGGGGGGGCGTTAACGGAGAACAATGAGCAGTTCTTC; CDR3aa: CASSRGGALTENNEQFF; abundance: once; len: 17; d_gene: .; v_gene: TRBV21-1; j_gene: TRBJ2-1
CDR3nt: TGTGCCAGCAGCCCCTGGACTAGCGGGGGTAGGAATACGCAGTATTTT; CDR3aa: CASSPWTSGGRNTQYF; abundance: .; len: 16; d_gene: TRBD2; v_gene: TRBV7-3; j_gene: TRBJ2-3
CDR3nt: TGTGCCAGTAGTATGGGACAAGGGAGTTGGGATGAGCAGTTCTTC; CDR3aa: CASSMGQGSWDEQFF; abundance: .; len: 15; d_gene: .; v_gene: TRBV19; j_gene: TRBJ2-1
CDR3nt: TGCAGTGCTAGTCCGGCAGGGGTGCGCCATAGCAATCAGCCCCAGCATTTT; CDR3aa: CSASPAGVRHSNQPQHF; abundance: .; len: 17; d_gene: .; v_gene: TRBV20-1; j_gene: TRBJ1-5
CDR3nt: TGCGCCAGCAGCAGGCCGGGACGCGGGGACTACACAGATACGCAGTATTTT; CDR3aa: CASSRPGRGDYTDTQYF; abundance: .; len: 17; d_gene: TRBD2; v_gene: TRBV5-1; j_gene: TRBJ2-3
CDR3nt: TGTGCCAGCAGTGAAAGTGGCCTGGGGAGCTCCTACGAGCAGTACTTC; CDR3aa: CASSESGLGSSYEQYF; abundance: .; len: 16; d_gene: .; v_gene: TRBV6-1; j_gene: TRBJ2-7
CDR3nt: TGTGCCAGCAGCTTGCAGGGGGCGGGCACAGATACGCAGTATTTT; CDR3aa: CASSLQGAGTDTQYF; abundance: .; len: 15; d_gene: TRBD1; v_gene: TRBV5-4; j_gene: TRBJ2-3
CDR3nt: TGTGCCAGCAGATGGGGACAGGGCGATGGCTACACCTTC; CDR3aa: CASRWGQGDGYTF; abundance: few; len: 13; d_gene: TRBD1; v_gene: TRBV5-6; j_gene: TRBJ1-2
CDR3nt: TGTGCCAGCAGTTGGGGGGCTAGCGGGGGCAATGAGCAGTTCTTC; CDR3aa: CASSWGASGGNEQFF; abundance: .; len: 15; d_gene: TRBD2; v_gene: TRBV6-6; j_gene: TRBJ2-1
CDR3nt: TGTGCCAGCAGCCTAAGTTCAGGGCCTAGCTCTGGAAACACCATATATTTT; CDR3aa: CASSLSSGPSSGNTIYF; abundance: .; len: 17; d_gene: .; v_gene: TRBV5-4; j_gene: TRBJ1-3
CDR3nt: TGTGCCAGCAGTTTACAGGGTACCTACGAGCAGTACTTC; CDR3aa: CASSLQGTYEQYF; abundance: once; len: 13; d_gene: .; v_gene: TRBV27; j_gene: TRBJ2-7
CDR3nt: TGTGCCAGTAGTCCCCAGGGGGCGAAGGGCTTCCACGAGCAGTACTTC; CDR3aa: CASSPQGAKGFHEQYF; abundance: .; len: 16; d_gene: TRBD1; v_gene: TRBV19; j_gene: TRBJ2-7
CDR3nt: TGTGCCAGCAGCCCCTCGGGGGAATCCTACGAGCAGTACTTC; CDR3aa: CASSPSGESYEQYF; abundance: .; len: 14; d_gene: .; v_gene: TRBV11-2; j_gene: TRBJ2-7